A selection of T cell receptor beta chains follows, all from one sample in a study of shared clonotypes between healthy human individuals. The repertoire was sequenced with immunoSEQ multiplex PCR; TCRdb's copy has only in-frame clones and lacks some. Seen here are about a million clones, under 80% observed once, and the top ten hold less than 1.5%. Sequencing was performed on memory CD4+ T cells sorted from blood. All receptors derive from a man aged 18 to 35 in good health. CDR3s include the opening cysteine and the closing phenylalanine or tryptophan.

TRBJ1-2 TRBV5-6 CASSLPQGGLYGYTF
TRBJ2-1 TRBV2 CASSEGEMGLNEQFF
TRBJ2-1 TRBV11-2 CASSLAGSYNEQFF
TRBJ2-2 TRBV2 CASRAGQGAGTGELFF
TRBJ2-3 TRBV5-1 CASTFAGAYTDTQYF
TRBJ1-5 TRBV6-6 CASSYGGWDQPQHF
TRBJ2-3 TRBV5-6 CASSGQGIRTDTQYF
TRBJ1-5 TRBV6-1 CASSAPGGASKDQPQHF
TRBJ1-4 TRBV20-1 CSALMEKLFF
TRBJ2-3 TRBV7-2 CASSLVLVTDTQYF
TRBJ1-1 TRBV27 CASSFQGATTEAFF
TRBJ2-3 TRBV2 CASSEGGGVSTDTQYF
TRBJ2-7 TRBV14 CASSQGQGVFYEQYF
TRBJ2-1 TRBV6-5 CASHRGGWNEQFF
TRBJ2-1 TRBV10-1 CASRTPSGRNPNEQFF
TRBJ2-2 TRBV4-1 CASSLGRLADTGELFF
TRBJ1-6 TRBV6-5 CASSYGFGLSPLHF
TRBJ1-1 TRBV29-1 CSVRIGSFSANTEAFF
TRBJ2-4 TRBV4-1 CASSLGRFSSLDIQYF
TRBJ1-2 TRBV6-5 CASSSADRNGYTF
TRBJ2-4 TRBV7-9 CASSLGQQLAKNIQYF
TRBJ1-4 TRBV7-9 CASSTGRANEKLFF
TRBJ2-7 TRBV29-1 CSVESPEGSYEQYF
TRBJ1-4 TRBV29-1 CSVGDGTVSASTPPKLFF
TRBJ1-4 TRBV19 CASSIRWDLPSEKLFF
TRBJ2-1 TRBV7-9 CASSPIRGSSYNEQFF
TRBJ1-1 TRBV7-2 CASSADGLNTEAFF
TRBJ1-1 TRBV18 CASSPPTTGEAFF
TRBJ1-1 TRBV5-6 CASSPDRGLRGTEAFF
TRBJ2-5 TRBV2 CASNNAPETQYF
TRBJ2-6 TRBV6-5 CASSLTVPGANVLTF
TRBJ2-2 TRBV27 CASSGYSGANTGELFF
TRBJ2-7 TRBV6-1 CASSEGWGEQYF
TRBJ1-2 TRBV7-7 CANSERGLSYGYTF
TRBJ2-3 TRBV6-1 CASSEGWRGATDTQYF
TRBJ2-7 TRBV19 CASSPTGTGVGEQYF
TRBJ1-4 TRBV11-2 CASSLDAFPHSEKLFF
TRBJ2-5 TRBV6-6 CASSATGGRETQYF
TRBJ2-2 TRBV7-6 CASSLARLAGELFF
TRBJ2-1 TRBV27 CASSGTSGAYNEQFF
TRBJ2-7 TRBV11-3 CASSSRQGADEQYF
TRBJ1-5 TRBV6-6 CASSYYGYQPQHF
TRBJ2-5 TRBV5-1 CASSQGTSGQETQYF
TRBJ2-7 TRBV21-1 CASSLFMAGPLYEQYF
TRBJ2-3 TRBV7-9 CASSEAVSFSTDTQYF
TRBJ2-5 TRBV5-1 CASSLWGQLQETQYF
TRBJ1-2 TRBV4-3 CASSHNQGLGDGYTF
TRBJ1-5 TRBV9 CASSQGTVDQPQHF
TRBJ2-7 TRBV5-4 CASSLGGPSYEQYF
TRBJ1-4 TRBV10-2 CASTSANREKLFF
TRBJ2-7 TRBV9 CASNRAGKNEQYF
TRBJ1-2 TRBV30 CAWSVSTDYGYTF
TRBJ1-4 TRBV18 CASSPQPSNEKLFF
TRBJ1-2 TRBV30 CAWSSSHGNYGYTF
TRBJ2-1 TRBV2 CASSEEAGGPYNEQFF
TRBJ2-7 TRBV6-5 CASRAAGWEQYF
TRBJ2-5 TRBV2 CASSQTGNRQETQYF
TRBJ2-7 TRBV10-1 CASIGGSYEQYF
TRBJ2-7 TRBV20-1 CSATNYEQYF
TRBJ1-6 TRBV30 CAWSVGAIWNSPLHF